The T cell receptor (beta chain) under discussion was sequenced for a study of blood T cell repertoires in COVID-19. Across the whole study: The origin of the acute and convalescent COVID-19 samples was the United States, Italy and Spain. T cells, B-cell-depleted T cells, or PBMCs supplied cDNA or gDNA.

Germline V lookup: CDR1 LNHDA, CDR2 SQIVND (reference sequence). The CDR3 has 14 amino acids. Losses at the gene ends were 5 bases for V and 3 bases for J; bases not matched to a gene: 7. Per the study methods: It was from reference gene primer amplification that nucleated cell counts were estimated. Produced via immunoSEQ multiplex PCR; TCRdb's table is partial and in-frame only. The DNA was the basis for D and trimming; V, J and clone size are from that table. This table holds about 92,000 clones, around three quarters found once. The J gene is TRBJ2-7, the V gene TRBV19, with 7 bases that match TRBD1. Sequenced: peripheral blood. This TCR came from a man aged 50-59 years who had recovered from COVID-19. Written as DNA, the CDR3 is TGTGCCAGTAGTTCGTCGACAGGGTACTACGAGCAGTACTTC. Residues: CASSSSTGYYEQYF.